The rows below give T cell receptor beta chains drawn from one sample of a study of post-analysis software for immune sequencing data. TCRdb used MiXCR to reprocess the PCR reads, holding one entry per CDR3 protein. This sample has about 150,000 distinct CDR3 sequences, with over 25% found just once. The source material was blood. The receptors were gathered from a girl aged 5-17 years with multiple sclerosis. Each CDR3 is given with its conserved first and last residue. Fields, in order: clone size, V gene, J gene, D gene, CDR3 protein, CDR3 DNA. The D gene is left open where the match is weak. A clone size is listed for some rows: how often the clone was seen (once, few, many), or a class if it is expanded.

abundance: -
v_gene: TRBV19
j_gene: TRBJ2-5
d_gene: -
CDR3aa: CASSIVSYGDNEQYF
CDR3nt: TGTGCCAGTAGTATAGTATCTTACGGGGACAATGAGCAGTACTTC

abundance: -
v_gene: TRBV12-3/TRBV12-4
j_gene: TRBJ1-1
d_gene: -
CDR3aa: CASSLGATMNTEAFF
CDR3nt: TGTGCCAGCAGTTTGGGCGCAACCATGAACACTGAAGCTTTCTTT

abundance: many
v_gene: TRBV29-1
j_gene: TRBJ2-1
d_gene: -
CDR3aa: CSVEDLNRLQVDEQFF
CDR3nt: TGCAGCGTTGAAGATTTGAACAGACTACAGGTCGATGAGCAGTTCTTC

abundance: many
v_gene: TRBV4-2
j_gene: TRBJ2-1
d_gene: -
CDR3aa: CASSQEGRLQAQFF
CDR3nt: TGTGCCAGCAGCCAAGAGGGGAGGCTTCAGGCGCAGTTCTTC

abundance: many
v_gene: TRBV20-1
j_gene: TRBJ1-5
d_gene: -
CDR3aa: CSARDQLREYQPQHF
CDR3nt: TGCAGTGCTAGAGACCAGCTGAGGGAGTATCAGCCCCAGCATTTT

abundance: -
v_gene: TRBV9
j_gene: TRBJ1-2
d_gene: -
CDR3aa: CASSAGEGYGYTF
CDR3nt: TGTGCCAGCAGCGCAGGGGAAGGCTATGGCTACACCTTC

abundance: -
v_gene: TRBV7-2
j_gene: TRBJ2-7
d_gene: -
CDR3aa: CASSVQYYEQYF
CDR3nt: TGTGCCAGCAGCGTTCAGTATTACGAGCAGTACTTC

abundance: many
v_gene: TRBV7-9
j_gene: TRBJ2-1
d_gene: TRBD1
CDR3aa: CASSLWDSYNEQFF
CDR3nt: TGTGCCAGCAGCTTATGGGACAGCTACAATGAGCAGTTCTTC

abundance: many
v_gene: TRBV12-3/TRBV12-4
j_gene: TRBJ2-7
d_gene: -
CDR3aa: CASSFSAAFSEQYF
CDR3nt: TGTGCCAGCAGTTTCTCAGCCGCCTTCTCCGAGCAGTACTTC

abundance: -
v_gene: TRBV7-2
j_gene: TRBJ1-1
d_gene: -
CDR3aa: CASSLGGQGGTEAFF
CDR3nt: TGTGCCAGCAGCTTAGGGGGTCAGGGCGGCACTGAAGCTTTCTTT

abundance: -
v_gene: TRBV6-6
j_gene: TRBJ2-2
d_gene: -
CDR3aa: CASSYSSGPPGELFF
CDR3nt: TGTGCCAGCAGTTACTCGAGTGGACCCCCCGGGGAGCTGTTTTTT

abundance: -
v_gene: TRBV29-1
j_gene: TRBJ2-1
d_gene: -
CDR3aa: CSADSDPSSYNEQFF
CDR3nt: TGCAGCGCTGATTCGGACCCGAGCTCCTACAATGAGCAGTTCTTC

abundance: many
v_gene: TRBV20-1
j_gene: TRBJ2-3
d_gene: -
CDR3aa: CSARDKRLGTDTQYF
CDR3nt: TGCAGTGCTAGAGATAAAAGGTTGGGCACAGATACGCAGTATTTT

abundance: -
v_gene: TRBV10-2
j_gene: TRBJ2-2
d_gene: TRBD1
CDR3aa: CASSGQGGNTGELFF
CDR3nt: TGCGCCAGCAGCGGACAGGGGGGGAACACCGGGGAGCTGTTTTTT

abundance: few
v_gene: TRBV5-1
j_gene: TRBJ2-1
d_gene: -
CDR3aa: CASSRDGGYYNEQFF
CDR3nt: TGCGCCAGCAGCAGGGACGGGGGATACTACAATGAGCAGTTCTTC

abundance: many
v_gene: TRBV29-1
j_gene: TRBJ1-2
d_gene: TRBD1
CDR3aa: CSVGTASYGYTF
CDR3nt: TGCAGCGTCGGGACAGCCTCTTATGGCTACACCTTC

abundance: many
v_gene: TRBV20-1
j_gene: TRBJ2-6
d_gene: -
CDR3aa: CSARAPSSGANVLTF
CDR3nt: TGCAGTGCTAGGGCGCCGAGCTCTGGGGCCAACGTCCTGACTTTC

abundance: few
v_gene: TRBV20-1
j_gene: TRBJ2-1
d_gene: -
CDR3aa: CSARAGSPYNEQFF
CDR3nt: TGCAGTGCTAGAGCGGGGTCCCCTTACAATGAGCAGTTCTTC

abundance: -
v_gene: TRBV2
j_gene: TRBJ1-1
d_gene: -
CDR3aa: CADLMNTEAFF
CDR3nt: TGTGCAGACCTCATGAACACTGAAGCTTTCTTT

abundance: -
v_gene: TRBV12-3/TRBV12-4
j_gene: TRBJ2-1
d_gene: TRBD1
CDR3aa: CASSSFIYGTGPYNEQFF
CDR3nt: TGTGCCAGCAGTTCGTTCATCTACGGGACAGGCCCTTACAATGAGCAGTTCTTC

abundance: -
v_gene: TRBV12-5
j_gene: TRBJ1-2
d_gene: -
CDR3aa: CASAPTRNYGYTF
CDR3nt: TGTGCTAGTGCCCCGACACGAAACTATGGCTACACCTTC

abundance: -
v_gene: TRBV6-5
j_gene: TRBJ2-7
d_gene: TRBD2
CDR3aa: CASSYSAIEGLAENYEQYF
CDR3nt: TGTGCCAGCAGTTACTCTGCGATCGAAGGACTAGCGGAGAACTACGAGCAGTACTTC

abundance: many
v_gene: TRBV12-3/TRBV12-4
j_gene: TRBJ2-1
d_gene: -
CDR3aa: CASSFLLNEQFF
CDR3nt: TGTGCCAGCAGTTTCCTACTCAATGAGCAGTTCTTC

abundance: many
v_gene: TRBV12-3/TRBV12-4
j_gene: TRBJ1-4
d_gene: -
CDR3aa: CASSIQEKLFF
CDR3nt: TGTGCCAGCAGCATACAGGAAAAACTGTTTTTT

abundance: many
v_gene: TRBV5-6
j_gene: TRBJ1-6
d_gene: -
CDR3aa: CASSLEGRNSGNLHF
CDR3nt: TGTGCCAGCAGCTTGGAAGGCAGGAATTCAGGGAACCTCCACTTT

abundance: -
v_gene: TRBV5-6
j_gene: TRBJ2-3
d_gene: TRBD1
CDR3aa: CASSSGQGANTQYF
CDR3nt: TGTGCCAGCAGCTCGGGACAGGGGGCAAATACGCAGTATTTT

abundance: few
v_gene: TRBV20-1
j_gene: TRBJ2-1
d_gene: -
CDR3aa: CSVEAYNEQFF
CDR3nt: TGCAGTGTTGAGGCGTACAATGAGCAGTTCTTC

abundance: few
v_gene: TRBV25-1
j_gene: TRBJ1-4
d_gene: -
CDR3aa: CASSSGAGGNEKLFF
CDR3nt: TGTGCCAGCAGTTCTGGGGCGGGGGGGAATGAAAAACTGTTTTTT

abundance: many
v_gene: TRBV29-1
j_gene: TRBJ1-1
d_gene: -
CDR3aa: CSIGGKNTEAFF
CDR3nt: TGCAGCATTGGGGGGAAGAACACTGAAGCTTTCTTT

abundance: many
v_gene: TRBV29-1
j_gene: TRBJ2-1
d_gene: TRBD2
CDR3aa: CSVGGVRNNEQFF
CDR3nt: TGCAGCGTGGGAGGGGTTCGGAACAATGAGCAGTTCTTC

abundance: many
v_gene: TRBV6-6
j_gene: TRBJ2-5
d_gene: -
CDR3aa: CASSQGEKTQYF
CDR3nt: TGTGCCAGCAGTCAGGGTGAAAAGACCCAGTACTTC

abundance: few
v_gene: TRBV28
j_gene: TRBJ2-3
d_gene: -
CDR3aa: CASRDTATDTQYF
CDR3nt: TGTGCCAGCAGGGACACGGCCACAGATACGCAGTATTTT

abundance: few
v_gene: TRBV5-1
j_gene: TRBJ1-5
d_gene: TRBD1
CDR3aa: CASSAGQGGQPQHF
CDR3nt: TGCGCCAGCAGCGCGGGACAGGGGGGACAGCCCCAGCATTTT

abundance: few
v_gene: TRBV6-1
j_gene: TRBJ2-7
d_gene: -
CDR3aa: CASSSGPINEQYF
CDR3nt: TGTGCCAGCAGTTCCGGACCTATTAATGAGCAGTACTTC

abundance: many
v_gene: TRBV29-1
j_gene: TRBJ1-2
d_gene: -
CDR3aa: CSVEVSQGGGYTF
CDR3nt: TGCAGCGTTGAAGTTAGTCAGGGAGGCGGCTACACCTTC

abundance: many
v_gene: TRBV18
j_gene: TRBJ2-1
d_gene: TRBD2
CDR3aa: CASSQSRGLAKYNEQFF
CDR3nt: TGTGCCAGCTCACAGAGCAGGGGACTAGCGAAGTACAATGAGCAGTTCTTC

abundance: few
v_gene: TRBV30
j_gene: TRBJ2-7
d_gene: -
CDR3aa: CAWSRHEQYF
CDR3nt: TGTGCCTGGAGTCGTCACGAGCAGTACTTC

abundance: -
v_gene: TRBV4-2
j_gene: TRBJ2-2
d_gene: TRBD2
CDR3aa: CASSQLGLAMGTGELFF
CDR3nt: TGTGCCAGCAGCCAACTTGGACTAGCGATGGGGACCGGGGAGCTGTTTTTT

abundance: few
v_gene: TRBV12-3/TRBV12-4
j_gene: TRBJ2-7
d_gene: TRBD2
CDR3aa: CASRDSGRSVDEQYF
CDR3nt: TGTGCCAGCAGGGATAGCGGGAGGTCAGTAGACGAGCAGTACTTC

abundance: many
v_gene: TRBV12-3/TRBV12-4
j_gene: TRBJ2-3
d_gene: TRBD1
CDR3aa: CASSPRGQYTDTQYF
CDR3nt: TGTGCCAGCAGTCCCCGGGGACAGTACACAGATACGCAGTATTTT

abundance: few
v_gene: TRBV20-1
j_gene: TRBJ1-2
d_gene: -
CDR3aa: CSANREDGYTF
CDR3nt: TGCAGTGCTAATCGAGAGGATGGCTACACCTTC

abundance: -
v_gene: TRBV13
j_gene: TRBJ2-7
d_gene: -
CDR3aa: CASSETPRQLSYEQYF
CDR3nt: TGTGCCAGCAGCGAAACCCCCAGACAGCTATCCTACGAGCAGTACTTC

abundance: many
v_gene: TRBV6-5
j_gene: TRBJ2-7
d_gene: -
CDR3aa: CASSELVYGSYEQYF
CDR3nt: TGTGCCAGCAGCGAGCTCGTTTACGGCTCCTACGAGCAGTACTTC

abundance: few
v_gene: TRBV20-1
j_gene: TRBJ2-5
d_gene: TRBD1
CDR3aa: CSASGQYSSLPQEEQYF
CDR3nt: TGCAGTGCCTCGGGACAGTACAGTTCTTTGCCCCAAGAGGAGCAGTACTTC

abundance: -
v_gene: TRBV7-8
j_gene: TRBJ1-1
d_gene: -
CDR3aa: CASSLTHPNTEAFF
CDR3nt: TGTGCCAGCAGCTTAACCCACCCGAACACTGAAGCTTTCTTT

abundance: few
v_gene: TRBV28
j_gene: TRBJ2-2
d_gene: TRBD2
CDR3aa: CASSWGLAENTGELFF
CDR3nt: TGTGCCAGCAGTTGGGGACTAGCGGAGAACACCGGGGAGCTGTTTTTT

abundance: few
v_gene: TRBV20-1
j_gene: TRBJ2-3
d_gene: TRBD2
CDR3aa: CSAMPGLQDTQYF
CDR3nt: TGCAGTGCTATGCCGGGACTACAAGATACGCAGTATTTT

abundance: -
v_gene: TRBV30
j_gene: TRBJ2-1
d_gene: -
CDR3aa: CAWKGYNEQFF
CDR3nt: TGTGCCTGGAAGGGGTACAATGAGCAGTTCTTC

abundance: -
v_gene: TRBV12-5
j_gene: TRBJ2-1
d_gene: TRBD2
CDR3aa: CASGLGGGNEQFF
CDR3nt: TGTGCTAGTGGTTTGGGCGGGGGGAATGAGCAGTTCTTC

abundance: many
v_gene: TRBV15
j_gene: TRBJ2-5
d_gene: -
CDR3aa: CATTPGRDQETQYF
CDR3nt: TGTGCCACCACCCCGGGGCGGGATCAAGAGACCCAGTACTTC